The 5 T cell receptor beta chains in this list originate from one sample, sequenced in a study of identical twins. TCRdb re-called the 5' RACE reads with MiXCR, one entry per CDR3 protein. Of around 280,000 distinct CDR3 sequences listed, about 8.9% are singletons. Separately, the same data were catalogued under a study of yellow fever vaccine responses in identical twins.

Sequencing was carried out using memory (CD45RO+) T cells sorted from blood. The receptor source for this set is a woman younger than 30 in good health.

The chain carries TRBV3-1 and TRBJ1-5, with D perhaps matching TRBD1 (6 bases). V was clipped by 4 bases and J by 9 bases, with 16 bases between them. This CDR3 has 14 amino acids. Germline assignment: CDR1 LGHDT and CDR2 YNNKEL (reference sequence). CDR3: CASSRTARGWPQHF. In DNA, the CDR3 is TGTGCCAGCAGCCGGACAGCCCGCGGTTGGCCCCAGCATTTT.

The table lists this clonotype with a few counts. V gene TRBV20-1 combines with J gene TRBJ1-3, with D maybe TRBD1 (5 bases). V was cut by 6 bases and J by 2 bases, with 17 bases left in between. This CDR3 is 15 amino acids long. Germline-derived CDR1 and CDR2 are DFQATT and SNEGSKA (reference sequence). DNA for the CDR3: TGCAGTGCGGGGACGGGGGAGACCGCTGGAAACACCATATATTTT. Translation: CSAGTGETAGNTIYF.

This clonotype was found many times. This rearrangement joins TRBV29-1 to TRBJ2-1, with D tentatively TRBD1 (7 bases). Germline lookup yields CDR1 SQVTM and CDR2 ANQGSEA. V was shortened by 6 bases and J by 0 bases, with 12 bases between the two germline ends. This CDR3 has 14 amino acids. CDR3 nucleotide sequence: TGCAGCGTGGAGGGACAGATCTCCTACAATGAGCAGTTCTTC. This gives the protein CSVEGQISYNEQFF.

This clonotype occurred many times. Written as DNA, the CDR3 is TGTGCCAGCACCTTCGGAGGGGCTAATGAAAAACTGTTTTTT. It codes for CASTFGGANEKLFF. V usage is TRBV12-3 or TRBV12-4 and J usage is TRBJ1-4; the D gene is possibly TRBD1 (5 bases). V shed 7 bases and J shed 3 bases, with 12 bases lying between them. The length of the CDR3 is 14 residues.

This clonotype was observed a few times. The DNA for the CDR3 is TGCAGTGCTAGAGAAATGGCGGGGGAGCAAGAGACCCAGTACTTC. Encoded protein: CSAREMAGEQETQYF. This chain links TRBV20-1 with TRBJ2-5, with 7 bases that match TRBD2. The CDR3 loop spans 15 amino acids. Germline lookup yields CDR1 DFQATT and CDR2 SNEGSKA (reference sequence). The V segment lost 0 bases and the J segment 2 bases; nucleotides outside the gene matches: 6.